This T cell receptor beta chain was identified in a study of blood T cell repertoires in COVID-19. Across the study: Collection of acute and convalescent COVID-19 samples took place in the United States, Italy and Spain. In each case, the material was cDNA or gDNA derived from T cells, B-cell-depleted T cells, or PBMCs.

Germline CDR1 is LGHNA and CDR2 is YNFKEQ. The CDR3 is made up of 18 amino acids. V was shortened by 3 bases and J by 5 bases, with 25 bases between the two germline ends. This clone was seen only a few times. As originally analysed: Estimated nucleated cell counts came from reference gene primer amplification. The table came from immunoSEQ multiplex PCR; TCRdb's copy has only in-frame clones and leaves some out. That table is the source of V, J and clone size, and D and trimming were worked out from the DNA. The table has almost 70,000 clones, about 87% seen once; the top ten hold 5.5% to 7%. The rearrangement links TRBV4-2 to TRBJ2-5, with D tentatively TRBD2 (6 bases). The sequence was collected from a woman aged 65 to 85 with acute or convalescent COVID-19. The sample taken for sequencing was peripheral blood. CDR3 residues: CASSQVFLSGTQGETQYF. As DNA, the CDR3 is TGTGCCAGCAGCCAGGTATTCCTTTCCGGGACTCAGGGTGAGACCCAGTACTTC.